This TCR beta chain was identified in a study of T cell responses to AZD1222 COVID-19 vaccine. With regard to this clone: Its specificity is unknown.

Method: immunoSEQ multiplex PCR; TCRdb's copy keeps in-frame clones and lacks some. In the table there are about 140,000 clones, over 90% of which are singletons. This CDR3 region has 15 residues. The V segment lost 8 bases and the J segment 4 bases; nucleotides outside the gene matches: 11. In germline, CDR1 is SNHLY, CDR2 FYNNEI. Whole-study results and caveats: The donor group comprised mostly white British people and more females; the analysis possibly underestimated clonal diversity. Repertoire sampling occurred only after the peak T cell response. Recipients of AZD1222 seropositive at baseline numbered only 5 to 7.

The receptor was derived from an adult in good health. Specimen: peripheral blood, collected on day 0 of MenACWY control vaccination. The genes are TRBV2 and TRBJ2-1, with 7 bases identical to TRBD1. The CDR3 protein is CASLQLIQGYNEQFF. CDR3 bases: TGTGCCAGCCTTCAATTGATACAGGGGTACAATGAGCAGTTCTTC.